These 21 T cell receptor beta chains came from one sample sequenced in a study of blood T cells in healthy people across ages. It was with a sample-barcoded 5' primer and a J-beta primer mix that a second PCR of roughly 6 to 11 cycles was run. TCRdb called the 5' RACE reads again in MiXCR, with one record for every CDR3 protein. The data hold hundreds of thousands of distinct CDR3 sequences, with about 53% observed a single time. Sequences were obtained from blood. The receptors stem from an older man in good health.

The V gene is TRBV28, the J gene TRBJ2-1; 8 nucleotides agree with TRBD1. The CDR3 has 17 residues. The V and J ends lost 6 bases and 9 bases, in that order; junction bases with no gene match: 19. The V gene's germline CDR1 is MDHEN and CDR2 SYDVKM. CDR3 bases: TGTGCCAGCAGCCCATCGCATGGACAGGGCTTGTTCAGTGAGCAGTTCTTC. It translates to CASSPSHGQGLFSEQFF.

The V call is TRBV7-2, the J call TRBJ2-5, with a weak D call TRBD1 (5 bases). The CDR3 runs 13 residues. The V end lost 5 bases, the J end lost 3 bases, and 10 bases lay between the germline ends. Germline assignment: CDR1 SGHTA and CDR2 FQGNSA. For the CDR3, the DNA is TGTGCCAGCAGCGTAGGGGTGAAAGAGACCCAGTACTTC. Protein: CASSVGVKETQYF.

This clonotype was counted a few times. The V call is TRBV21-1, the J call TRBJ2-1. TRBV21-1 represents a pseudogene. The CDR3 is 12 residues long. The CDR3 nucleotides are TGTGCCAGCAGCAGAAACTTAAATGAGCAGTTCTTC. Amino acids: CASSRNLNEQFF.

The gene calls are TRBV29-1 and TRBJ2-2, with 8 bases identical to TRBD1. The CDR3 sequence is 15 residues long. With 6 bases clipped from V and 1 base from J, the junction kept 7 bases outside the gene matches. CDR1 is SQVTM and CDR2 is ANQGSEA in the germline V gene. The CDR3 sequence is CSVYTGTGNTGELFF. The CDR3 DNA reads TGCAGCGTCTATACCGGGACAGGGAACACCGGGGAGCTGTTTTTT.

This chain links TRBV20-1 with TRBJ2-7; a weak D match, TRBD2 (7 bases). This CDR3 has 13 amino acids. CDR1 DFQATT and CDR2 SNEGSKA come from the germline V gene (reference sequence). V shed 5 bases and J shed 10 bases, with 21 bases lying between them. The CDR3 DNA reads as TGCAGTGCTCCGGGGGGCGCTGTTTCGGCCCAGTACTTC. It specifies CSAPGGAVSAQYF.

This clonotype was found a few times. This chain links TRBV9 with TRBJ2-5; TRBD2 matches at 10 bases. V shed 6 bases, J shed 1 base, and the junction held 12 bases outside the gene matches. This CDR3 has 17 amino acids. Per germline, CDR1 SGDLS and CDR2 YYNGEE. The CDR3 nucleotides read TGTGCCAGCAAAGAGCACAACCGGACTAGCGGCCAAGAGACCCAGTACTTC. Amino acids: CASKEHNRTSGQETQYF. The full variable domain, in which reference TRBV9 and TRBJ2-5 provide the parts outside the CDR3, is DSGVTQTPKHLITATGQRVTLRCSPRSGDLSVYWYQQSLDQGLQFLIQYYNGEERAKGNILERFSAQQFPDLHSELNLSSLELGDSALYFCASKEHNRTSGQETQYFGPGTRLLVL.

The chain is built from TRBV18 and TRBJ1-2; D might be TRBD1 (5 bases). Germline V CDR1 and CDR2: KGHSH, LQKENI. This CDR3 has 15 residues. The germline V and J ends were trimmed by 6 bases and 4 bases, with 18 bases remaining between them. CDR3 in amino acids: CASSLKDGASYGYTF. CDR3 sequence (DNA): TGTGCCAGCTCCCTGAAGGACGGGGCGTCCTATGGCTACACCTTC.

A remark on this clonotype: The germline gene is not matched at one end of the junction; a read error may be the cause. The chain employs TRBV29-1 and TRBJ2-3, with D unclear. This CDR3 has 11 amino acids. Germline V gene sequence: CDR1 SQVTM, CDR2 ANQGSEA. The CDR3 bases are TGCAGCGTCGACTGGTCTGATACGCGGTATTTT. Translation gives CSVDWSDTRYF.

V usage is TRBV20-1 and J usage is TRBJ2-5; tentatively, D is TRBD2 (6 bases). The V and J ends lost 4 bases and 9 bases respectively, with 18 bases between them. The germline V gene has CDR1 DFQATT and CDR2 SNEGSKA (reference sequence). The CDR3 totals 13 residues. The CDR3 DNA reads as TGCAGTGCTAACCAGCGGGTCATAGGGGCCCAGTACTTC. Its translation: CSANQRVIGAQYF.

A few counts support this clonotype. The chain is built from TRBV20-1 and TRBJ2-7, with 8 bases aligning to TRBD1. The CDR3 extends over 17 amino acids. V trimming: 6 bases; J trimming: 1 base; junction bases outside the gene matches: 17. In germline, CDR1 is DFQATT, CDR2 SNEGSKA (reference sequence). CDR3 residues: CSARKPGRQGISYEQYF. CDR3 nucleotide sequence: TGCAGTGCAAGGAAACCGGGGAGACAGGGGATTTCCTACGAGCAGTACTTC.

The V and J genes are TRBV5-1 and TRBJ2-3, with D possibly being TRBD2 (5 bases). V dropped 4 bases and J dropped 14 bases, with 20 bases sitting between them. The CDR3 consists of 13 residues. From germline, CDR1 is SGHRS and CDR2 YFSETQ. Here the CDR3 DNA reads TGCGCCAGCAGCCGCACCGGGGAGAGATACGCGTATTTT. It yields the protein CASSRTGERYAYF. Looking up the rest from reference TRBV5-1 and TRBJ2-3 gives the full variable domain: KAGVTQTPRYLIKTRGQQVTLSCSPISGHRSVSWYQQTPGQGLQFLFEYFSETQRNKGNFPGRFSGRQFSNSRSEMNVSTLELGDSALYLCASSRTGERYAYFGPGTRLTVL.

This clonotype was observed a handful of times. The chain carries TRBV15 and TRBJ2-3; 7 bases agree with TRBD2. The V gene's germline CDR1 is LNHNV and CDR2 YYDKDF (reference sequence). The V segment lost 1 base and the J segment 8 bases; nucleotides outside the gene matches: 12. CDR3 length: 16 residues. DNA for the CDR3: TGTGCCACCAGCAGAGCTACCGGGACTACCCTCGGTACGCAGTATTTT. This sequence encodes CATSRATGTTLGTQYF. The full variable domain, its missing parts supplied by reference TRBV15 and TRBJ2-3, is DAMVIQNPRYQVTQFGKPVTLSCSQTLNHNVMYWYQQKSSQAPKLLFHYYDKDFNNEADTPDNFQSRRPNTSFCFLDIRSPGLGDTAMYLCATSRATGTTLGTQYFGPGTRLTVL.

In the case of this clonotype: Given a much more abundant clone one base away, this may be a read error. The chain recombines TRBV29-1 with TRBJ2-4; the match to TRBD1 covers 10 bases. The CDR3 has 17 residues. CDR1 is SQVTM and CDR2 is ANQGSEA in the germline V gene. CDR3 in amino acids: CSVGGTGAAVSKNIRYF. In DNA form, the CDR3 reads TGCAGCGTTGGTGGGACAGGGGCCGCGGTATCCAAAAACATTCGGTACTTC.

The chain employs TRBV20-1 and TRBJ1-5; D not resolved. The CDR3 runs 13 residues. The ends were cut back, 3 bases at V and 5 bases at J, with 11 bases in the middle. Germline V lookup: CDR1 DFQATT, CDR2 SNEGSKA (reference sequence). The CDR3 sequence is CSARGTVDQPQHF. As DNA, the CDR3 is TGCAGTGCTAGGGGAACTGTAGATCAGCCCCAGCATTTT.

The table lists this clonotype with a few counts. The rearrangement uses TRBV10-3 and TRBJ2-1; TRBD1 or TRBD2 may be the D gene (6 bases each). The CDR3 has 14 amino acids. Germline lookup yields CDR1 ENHRY and CDR2 SYGVKD. V gave up 8 bases and J gave up 7 bases, with 18 bases separating them. The CDR3 spells CAIGEVGGLNEQFF. The CDR3 bases are TGTGCCATCGGAGAGGTGGGGGGCCTTAATGAGCAGTTCTTC.

This clonotype was counted only a few times. This rearrangement joins TRBV12-3 or TRBV12-4 to TRBJ1-6; TRBD1 might be the D (6 bases). The CDR3 loop spans 14 amino acids. The ends were cut back, 6 bases at V and 7 bases at J, with 13 bases in the middle. This CDR3 reads CASRITGSNSPLHF. The CDR3 coding sequence is TGTGCCAGCAGAATTACAGGGTCCAATTCACCCCTCCACTTT.

The chain employs TRBV24-1 and TRBJ2-2; D might be TRBD1 (6 bases). Between the trimmed V and J ends, which lost 7 bases and 6 bases, there was a span of 17 bases. Looked up from germline, CDR1 is KGHDR and CDR2 is SFDVKD. The CDR3 has 15 residues. The CDR3 DNA is TGTGCCACCAGCACAGGGATGCGTGTATCCGGGGAGCTGTTTTTT. Its translation is CATSTGMRVSGELFF.

This chain uses TRBV13 with TRBJ2-1; no clear D. The CDR3 length is 13 residues. With 7 bases removed from V and 2 bases from J, the gap between germline ends came to 9 bases. Germline loops: CDR1 PRHDT, CDR2 FYEKMQ (reference sequence). The CDR3 region is CASTTSTYNEQFF. Written as DNA, the CDR3 is TGTGCCAGCACTACTTCCACCTACAATGAGCAGTTCTTC.

The chain is built from TRBV2 and TRBJ2-5; TRBD1 agrees at 7 bases. The CDR3 is 14 amino acids. Losses at the gene ends were 6 bases for V and 2 bases for J; bases not matched to a gene: 6. Looked up from germline, CDR1 is SNHLY and CDR2 is FYNNEI. CDR3: CASSVQGVQETQYF. CDR3 sequence (DNA): TGTGCCAGCAGCGTCCAGGGGGTTCAAGAGACCCAGTACTTC.

V is TRBV20-1 and J is TRBJ2-5; D is undetermined. The J call may be mistaken, given a closer DNA end match to TRBJ2-7. Germline V gene data show CDR1 as DFQATT and CDR2 as SNEGSKA (reference sequence). The CDR3 length is 11 residues. The CDR3 bases are TGCAGTGCTACAGAAGGAGCCGAGCAGTACTTC. It translates to CSATEGAEQYF.

The genes are TRBV12-3 or TRBV12-4 and TRBJ2-5, with 11 bases matching TRBD1. The J call may not be correct, given that the DNA end is closer to TRBJ2-7. The CDR3 runs 16 residues. Here the CDR3 DNA reads TGTGCCAGCAGTCTACGGGGGACAGGGGGTTCCTACGAGCAGTACTTC. This sequence encodes CASSLRGTGGSYEQYF.